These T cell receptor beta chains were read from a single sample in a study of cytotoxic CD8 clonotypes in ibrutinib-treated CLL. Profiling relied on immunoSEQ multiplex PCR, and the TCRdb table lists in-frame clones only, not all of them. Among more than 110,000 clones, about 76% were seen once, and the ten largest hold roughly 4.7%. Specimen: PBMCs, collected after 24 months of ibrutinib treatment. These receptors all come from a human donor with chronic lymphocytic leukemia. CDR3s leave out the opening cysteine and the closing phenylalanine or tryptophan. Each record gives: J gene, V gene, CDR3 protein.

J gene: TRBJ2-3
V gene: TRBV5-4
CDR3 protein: ASSLAADTQY

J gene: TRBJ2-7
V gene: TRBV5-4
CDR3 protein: ASSSGGVEQY

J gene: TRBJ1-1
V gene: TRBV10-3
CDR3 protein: AITQGQMNTEAF

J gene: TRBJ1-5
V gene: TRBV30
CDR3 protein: AWSIGINQPQH

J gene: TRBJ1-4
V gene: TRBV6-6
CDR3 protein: ACGQPGTNEKLF

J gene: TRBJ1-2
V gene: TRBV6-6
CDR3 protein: ASRDPGTEGYT

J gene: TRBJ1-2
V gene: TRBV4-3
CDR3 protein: ASSQDMGGGYGYT

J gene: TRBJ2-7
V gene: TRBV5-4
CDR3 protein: ASSSHSGGADEQY

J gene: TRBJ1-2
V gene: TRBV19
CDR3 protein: ASTEGGLANYGYT

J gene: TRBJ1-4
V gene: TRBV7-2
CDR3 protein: ASSSQVNEKLF

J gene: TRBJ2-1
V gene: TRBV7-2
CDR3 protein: ASSLVGPSGGPYNEQF

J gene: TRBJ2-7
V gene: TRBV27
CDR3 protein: ASSPPGSSAFYEQY

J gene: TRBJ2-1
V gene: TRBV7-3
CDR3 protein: ASSPLGGSYNEQF

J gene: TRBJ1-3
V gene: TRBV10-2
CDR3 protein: ASSEQAPGVRNTIY

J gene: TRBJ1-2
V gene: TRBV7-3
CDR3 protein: ASSPKPRGQNYGYT

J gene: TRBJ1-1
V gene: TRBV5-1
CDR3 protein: ASSLDGQTNTEAF

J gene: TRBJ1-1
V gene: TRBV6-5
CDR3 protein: ASSYGGRVAF

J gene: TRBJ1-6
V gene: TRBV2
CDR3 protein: ASSGGRAYNSPLH

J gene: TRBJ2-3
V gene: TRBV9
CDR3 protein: ASSTQAGGGADTQY

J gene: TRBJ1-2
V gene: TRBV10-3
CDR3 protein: AISPQGGDGYT

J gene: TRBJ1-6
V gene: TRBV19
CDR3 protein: ASSTGTARLH

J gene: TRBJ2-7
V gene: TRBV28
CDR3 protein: ASSGTLGSYEQY

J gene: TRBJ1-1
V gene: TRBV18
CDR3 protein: ASSRGQGGTNTEAF

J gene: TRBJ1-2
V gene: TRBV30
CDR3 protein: AWTATGGVYGYT

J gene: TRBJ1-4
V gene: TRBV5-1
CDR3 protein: ASSLGAGWQNEKLF

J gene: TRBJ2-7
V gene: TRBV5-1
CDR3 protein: ASSLGGYEQY

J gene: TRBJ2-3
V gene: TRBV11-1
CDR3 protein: ASSLGLRDTQY

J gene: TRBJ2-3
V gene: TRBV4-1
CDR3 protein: ASSPPAGATDTQY

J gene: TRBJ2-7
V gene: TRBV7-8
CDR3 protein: ASSLGHTYEQY

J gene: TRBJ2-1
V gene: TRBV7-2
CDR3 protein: ASSPQLAEYNEQF

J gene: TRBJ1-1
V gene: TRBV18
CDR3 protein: ASSPRGGPGTEAF

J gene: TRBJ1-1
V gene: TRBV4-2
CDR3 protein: ASSQAASLNTEAF

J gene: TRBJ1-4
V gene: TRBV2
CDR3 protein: ASSLQEKLF

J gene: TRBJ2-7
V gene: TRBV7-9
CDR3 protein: ASSLVAAYEQY

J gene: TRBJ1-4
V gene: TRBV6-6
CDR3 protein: ASSTHTTNEKLF

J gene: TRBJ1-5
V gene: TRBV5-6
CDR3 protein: ASSPGRNQPQH

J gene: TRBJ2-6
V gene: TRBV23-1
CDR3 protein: ASSQQGVGANVLT

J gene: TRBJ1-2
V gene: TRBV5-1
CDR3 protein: ASSPQGRGGYT

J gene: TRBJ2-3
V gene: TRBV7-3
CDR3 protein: ASSPSSGSSQY

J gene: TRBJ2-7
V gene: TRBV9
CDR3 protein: ASSVGLAYEQY

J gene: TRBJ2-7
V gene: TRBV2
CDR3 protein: ASSEGPQGWGRYEQY

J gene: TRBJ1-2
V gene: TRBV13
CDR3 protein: ASSADSLRGYT

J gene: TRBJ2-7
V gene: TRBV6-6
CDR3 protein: ASTKTTGGSYEQY

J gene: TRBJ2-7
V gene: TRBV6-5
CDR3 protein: ASSYQTGHHSYEQY

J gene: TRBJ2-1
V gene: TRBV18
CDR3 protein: ASSRDSGANEQF

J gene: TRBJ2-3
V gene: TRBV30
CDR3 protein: AWGKGQGAAWADTQY

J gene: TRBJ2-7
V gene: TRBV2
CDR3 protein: ASSAGVGAEQY

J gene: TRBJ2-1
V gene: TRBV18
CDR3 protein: ASSPGQGGAEQF

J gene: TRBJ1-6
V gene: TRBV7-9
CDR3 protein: ASSPASYNSPLH